This TCR beta chain was identified in a study of shared clonotypes between healthy human individuals (TCRdb year 2020). With regard to the full study: A couple of women and a few men aged 18 to 49 years were included in the cohort. The study deeply sequenced blood TCR repertoires of about 5 healthy adults to estimate repertoire size and the extent of clonotype sharing between individuals. For each donor, CD4 naive and CD4 memory were each given three plates, CD8 naive was given two plates, and CD8 memory was given one plate. Different laboratories and diverse techniques were used to prepare libraries and sequence TCR repertoires, to increase sequencing depth and limit assay-specific biases. Between about 0.85 and 9.5 billion PBMCs per donor were obtained by leukapheresis.

Healthy HIV-negative adults with no recently reported acute infections or vaccinations were included as donors. Every donor was a Caucasian adult residing in Nashville, Tennessee, USA. Magnetic negative selection was used to enrich CD4+ T cells, after which naive cells were positively selected on CD45RA and the negative fraction became the memory subset. After blood collection by leukapheresis, PBMCs were isolated using Ficoll-Histopaque density gradient centrifugation and then cryopreserved in the vapor phase of liquid nitrogen. Analytical flow cytometry was used to check the purity and quantity of every magnetically sorted T cell population. Genomic DNA was isolated from every sorted fraction and measured by UV absorbance on a Nanodrop 2000c. TCR CDR3 regions were amplified from genomic DNA by multiplex PCR using the deep immunoSEQ assay. Genomic DNA extracted from each cell subset was distributed evenly over all wells of several immunoSEQ 96-well plates, and each plate served as one replicate. For sorted subsets, approximately 190 ng genomic DNA, equal to 25,000 to 35,000 T cell genomes, was loaded into each replicate PCR. Purified libraries were quantified with a Qubit 3.0 fluorometer, sized on a Bioanalyzer 2100, and re-quantified with the KAPA Library Quantification kit. Every immunoSEQ 96-well plate was sequenced on a separate single-read 150-cycle Illumina NextSeq 550 flow cell. The source study handled its data this way. Because the immunoSEQ output included only junctional sequences and no quality scores, the filtering could not be the same as the filtering used for full-length reads. Sequences were annotated with PyIR, a Python wrapper for IgBLAST v1.9, using IMGT germline references to assign V/J genes and CDR3. Reads with weak V/J assignments (E-value above 1e-6), missing CDR3, stop codons, out-of-frame junctions, or ambiguous translated residues were removed. V3J clonotypes were defined as sequences sharing the same inferred V gene, J gene, and CDR3 amino acid sequence. Percentage overlap between repertoires was calculated by dividing the number of shared unique clonotypes by the size of the smaller repertoire. RTK rarefaction, the Chao1 estimator, and Recon v2.1 estimates of unobserved clonotypes were used to assess repertoire richness. Generation probabilities were computed with OLGA for all TCRbeta clonotypes obtained by the gDNA method from several donors. TCRdb stores this immuneACCESS table with in-frame sequences only. Part of the clones is absent; in the studies checked, under half of the shortfall reflects unresolved V genes, and no reason is known for the rest. V, J and clone size reflect that table, while D and trimming were determined from the DNA. The sample data list about 2.3 million clones, and 85% to 95% of these were observed just once. The ten largest clones capture about 0.36% of the sample.

About this clone: Its specific antigen is unknown. One base away there is no much larger clone; base qualities are not given.

The paper as a whole reports these results and caveats: Only blood was sampled, and tissue TCR repertoires likely differ from those in blood. When several donors were compared, the shared fraction of clonotypes was around 4.6% for naive CD4, 3.5% for naive CD8, about 2.4% for memory CD4, and less than 0.5% for memory CD8. Naive subsets generally had larger estimated clonotype richness than memory subsets. Based on pairwise subsampling, the degree of clonotype sharing among donors was expected to be affected by sequencing depth. Higher generation probabilities were observed for clonotypes shared by all four sorted-subset donors than for non-shared clonotypes. Because the study included only a small number of donors, the genetic and exposure-history diversity represented was limited. Incomplete sequencing was indicated by rarefaction of sorted-subset datasets, despite the large sequencing depth.

Via the germline V gene, CDR1 is SGHRS and CDR2 YFSETQ. At the junction V is shortened by 3 bases and J by 7 bases; bases outside the gene matches: 6. From its cysteine to its phenylalanine, the CDR3 spans 14 amino acids. The CDR3 DNA has 42 bases and is translated from base 1. Input material: naive CD4+ T cells from PBMCs. Per the publication, the cell subset or site label means: CD45RA+ positively selected. The V and J genes are TRBV5-1 and TRBJ2-1; 8 junctional bases match TRBD2. The clonotype originates from a man in his late teens or twenties in good health. Some clones in this sample may be carry-over from other donors' samples. The bases read TGCGCCAGCAGCTCCCGGACTAGCTCGAATGAGCAGTTCTTC. The translation is CASSSRTSSNEQFF.